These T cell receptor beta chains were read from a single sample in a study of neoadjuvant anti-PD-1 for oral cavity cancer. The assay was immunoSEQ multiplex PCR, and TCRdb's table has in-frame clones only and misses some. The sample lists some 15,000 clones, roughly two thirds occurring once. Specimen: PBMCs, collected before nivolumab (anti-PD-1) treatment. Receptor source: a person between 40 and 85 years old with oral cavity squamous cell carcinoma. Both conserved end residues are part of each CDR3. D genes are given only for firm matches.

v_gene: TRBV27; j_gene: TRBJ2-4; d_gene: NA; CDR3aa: CASRDPLQGFKNIQYF
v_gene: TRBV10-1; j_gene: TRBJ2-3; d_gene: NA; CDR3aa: CASNGGVTDTQYF
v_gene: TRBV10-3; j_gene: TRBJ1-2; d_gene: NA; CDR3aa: CAISEFTWTRGYTF
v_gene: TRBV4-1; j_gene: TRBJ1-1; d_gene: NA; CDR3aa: CASSQRGLNTEAFF
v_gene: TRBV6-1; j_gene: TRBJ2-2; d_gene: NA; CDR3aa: CASRETNTGELFF
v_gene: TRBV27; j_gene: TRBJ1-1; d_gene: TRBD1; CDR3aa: CASSFTQGVAFF
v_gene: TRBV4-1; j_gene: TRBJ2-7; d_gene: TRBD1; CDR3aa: CASSPLGQGFRNEQYF
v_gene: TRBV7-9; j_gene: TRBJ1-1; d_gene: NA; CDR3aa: CASSLRASTEAFF
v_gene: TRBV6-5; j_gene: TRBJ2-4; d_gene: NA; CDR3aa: CASRSDTKNIQYF
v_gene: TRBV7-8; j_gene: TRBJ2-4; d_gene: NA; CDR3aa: CASSEYPGFSRGKNIQYF
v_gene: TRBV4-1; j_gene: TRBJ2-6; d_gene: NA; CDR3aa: CASSQDIKGDQNWAGANVLTF
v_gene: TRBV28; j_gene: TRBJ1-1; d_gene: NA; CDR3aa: CASSTAGTQNTEAFF